This T cell receptor (beta chain) was found in a study of CD8+ T cells in alopecia areata. Study-wide background: Treated patients were given 5 to 10 mg oral tofacitinib twice daily.

The CDR3 runs to 13 residues. The germline gives CDR1 SQVTM, CDR2 ANQGSEA. The V segment lost 6 bases and the J segment 8 bases; nucleotides outside the gene matches: 11. Reverse transcription of extracted RNA yielded cDNA, which provided the sequencing template. Method: immunoSEQ multiplex PCR; TCRdb's copy keeps in-frame clones and lacks some. The sample includes roughly 200,000 clones, under 40% seen only once; the top ten take just under 0.5%. Treatment in this sample: oral pan-JAK inhibitor, 5-10 mg twice daily. The sequencing used CD4+ T cells sorted from blood, collected around week 30, from a patient treated with tofacitinib. The V gene is TRBV29-1, the J gene TRBJ1-2, with 8 positions matching TRBD1. This receptor was taken from a human donor with alopecia areata. For the CDR3, the DNA is TGCAGCGTCGGCAGGGGGCTGCCGGGGGGCTACACCTTC. This gives the protein CSVGRGLPGGYTF.